This TCR beta chain was sequenced for a study of blood T cell repertoires in COVID-19. At the level of the study: Nucleic acid was either cDNA or gDNA, and it came from T cells, B-cell-depleted T cells, or PBMCs.

Study members were between about 18 and 100 years old and lived in 20 to 25 US regions. Cohort 3 donors were reported recovered after two negative PCRs, clearance, or symptom resolution. Unmatched junction bases numbered 3, after V lost 5 bases and J lost 0 bases. The CDR3 has 14 residues. Germline V gives CDR1 LNHNV, CDR2 YYDKDF (reference sequence). This clone was detected only once. TCRdb keeps only in-frame clones here, not all; method: immunoSEQ multiplex PCR. The profile shows some 350,000 clones, roughly 88% of them singletons. The TCR was taken from a young man who had recovered from COVID-19. The specimen was PBMCs or T cells enriched from blood (not recorded which). The rearrangement links TRBV15 to TRBJ2-7; 8 bases are a match to TRBD1. CDR3 in amino acids: CATSDRGLSYEQYF. The DNA for the CDR3 is TGTGCCACCAGCGACAGGGGTCTCTCCTACGAGCAGTACTTC.